The rows below give T cell receptor beta chains drawn from one sample of a study of blood T cell repertoires in COVID-19. Repertoires were generated with immunoSEQ multiplex PCR, while TCRdb's copy carries only in-frame clones and drops some. Here the sample spans under 350,000 clones, around 87% being singletons. The material sequenced was peripheral blood. The receptors derive from a man aged 18-30 years with active or convalescent COVID-19. Each CDR3 is given with its conserved first and last residue. A D gene is named only where the DNA matches it firmly. Size tells how often a clone was seen (once, few, many) or the class of an expanded clone, and some rows leave it out.

D gene,V gene,clone size,J gene,CDR3 protein,CDR3 DNA
TRBD1,TRBV24-1,.,TRBJ2-7,CATSERQGSHEQYF,TGTGCCACCAGTGAGAGACAGGGGAGCCACGAGCAGTACTTC
TRBD2,TRBV7-2,.,TRBJ2-3,CASSPSSGAGTDTQYF,TGTGCCAGCAGCCCGTCTAGCGGAGCGGGCACAGATACGCAGTATTTT
TRBD2,TRBV5-1,.,TRBJ2-3,CASSSSSTSGGWGTTQYF,TGCGCCAGCAGCTCTTCCTCGACTAGCGGGGGTTGGGGTACGACGCAGTATTTT
TRBD2,TRBV2,.,TRBJ2-5,CASSPIAGGQETQYF,TGTGCCAGCAGTCCCATAGCGGGGGGCCAAGAGACCCAGTACTTC
.,TRBV4-1,.,TRBJ2-7,CASSQGRDITYEQYF,TGCGCCAGCAGCCAAGGTCGGGACATCACCTACGAGCAGTACTTC
TRBD1,TRBV28,few,TRBJ2-7,CASGNRGEQYF,TGTGCCAGCGGGAACAGGGGCGAGCAGTACTTC
TRBD2,TRBV11-2,.,TRBJ2-1,CASSLRLAGGPTWEQFF,TGTGCCAGCAGCTTAAGGCTAGCGGGAGGGCCCACCTGGGAGCAGTTCTTC
.,TRBV9,once,TRBJ2-1,CASSGDKNEQFF,TGTGCCAGCAGTGGAGATAAGAATGAGCAGTTCTTC
TRBD2,TRBV7-3,.,TRBJ2-7,CASGRLAGYEQYF,TGTGCCAGCGGACGACTAGCGGGTTACGAGCAGTACTTC
TRBD2,TRBV15,.,TRBJ2-1,CATSIALLAGAHEQFF,TGTGCCACCAGCATCGCCCTACTAGCGGGAGCCCATGAGCAGTTCTTC
TRBD1,TRBV6-5,.,TRBJ1-2,CASSRGTGVFNGYTF,TGTGCCAGCAGCCGTGGGACAGGGGTATTCAATGGCTACACCTTC
.,TRBV9,.,TRBJ1-2,CASSVGAVGGYTF,TGTGCCAGCAGCGTTGGGGCGGTCGGTGGCTACACCTTC
TRBD1,TRBV5-5,.,TRBJ2-7,CASSLAGTAAYEQYF,TGTGCCAGCAGCTTGGCCGGGACAGCCGCCTACGAGCAGTACTTC
TRBD2,TRBV27,.,TRBJ2-5,CASSPLTGGWKETQYF,TGTGCCAGCAGTCCTCTCACGGGGGGATGGAAAGAGACCCAGTACTTC
TRBD1,TRBV6-5,.,TRBJ2-5,CASRVTGYRETQYF,TGTGCCAGCAGGGTGACAGGGTACAGAGAGACCCAGTACTTC
TRBD1,TRBV6-5,.,TRBJ1-5,CASSIGQGNQPQHF,TGTGCCAGCAGCATTGGACAGGGGAATCAGCCCCAGCATTTT
.,TRBV14,.,TRBJ2-5,CASSQGTTRAGWQETQYF,TGTGCCAGCAGCCAAGGAACGACCCGGGCAGGGTGGCAAGAGACCCAGTACTTC
.,TRBV5-6,.,TRBJ2-2,CASRIQGNTGELFF,TGTGCCAGCAGGATCCAGGGAAACACCGGGGAGCTGTTTTTT
.,TRBV3-1/TRBV3-2,.,TRBJ1-3,CASSRWGETSGNTIYF,TGTGCCAGCAGCCGCTGGGGGGAAACATCTGGAAACACCATATATTTT
TRBD2,TRBV6-5,once,TRBJ2-1,CASTKLAGNPNEQFF,TGTGCCAGCACCAAACTAGCGGGGAACCCCAATGAGCAGTTCTTC
TRBD2,TRBV15,.,TRBJ2-1,CATSRDPRDGRLAGAGYNEQFF,TGTGCCACCAGCAGAGATCCCAGGGATGGGAGACTAGCGGGAGCTGGCTACAATGAGCAGTTCTTC
TRBD2,TRBV5-4,.,TRBJ2-3,CASSLKTTGGGDTQYF,TGTGCCAGCAGCTTGAAAACTACGGGAGGGGGAGATACGCAGTATTTT
TRBD1,TRBV6-1,.,TRBJ2-4,CASSERTGPDIQYF,TGTGCCAGCAGTGAACGGACAGGTCCGGACATTCAGTACTTC
TRBD1,TRBV29-1,.,TRBJ2-7,CSVVGTGDYEQYF,TGCAGCGTCGTTGGGACAGGGGACTACGAGCAGTACTTC
.,TRBV6-1,.,TRBJ2-5,CASSEVQWETQYF,TGTGCCAGCAGTGAAGTTCAGTGGGAGACCCAGTACTTC
TRBD1,TRBV13,.,TRBJ1-2,CASSGDRFGYTF,TGTGCCAGCAGCGGGGACAGATTCGGCTACACCTTC
TRBD2,TRBV27,.,TRBJ2-1,CASGAGGSLGEQFF,TGTGCCAGCGGGGCGGGAGGGAGTTTGGGCGAGCAGTTCTTC
TRBD1,TRBV27,.,TRBJ2-2,CASSFGTGTGELFF,TGTGCCAGCAGTTTCGGGACAGGGACCGGGGAGCTGTTTTTT
.,TRBV6-1,once,TRBJ1-1,CASSEAGEGPGAFF,TGTGCCAGCAGTGAAGCGGGCGAGGGCCCGGGGGCTTTCTTT
.,TRBV6-5,.,TRBJ1-4,CASSYSHRDEKLFF,TGTGCCAGCAGTTACTCTCACAGAGATGAAAAACTGTTTTTT
.,TRBV9,.,TRBJ2-3,CASSVSASDTQYF,TGTGCCAGCAGCGTAAGCGCCTCAGATACGCAGTATTTT
TRBD2,TRBV7-2,.,TRBJ2-1,CASSFLAGGGEQFF,TGTGCCAGCAGCTTTCTAGCGGGAGGGGGGGAGCAGTTCTTC
TRBD1,TRBV2,.,TRBJ2-7,CASRLTGTGSYEQYF,TGTGCCAGCAGATTAACCGGGACAGGGTCCTACGAGCAGTACTTC
.,TRBV9,.,TRBJ2-2,CASSVGIDLELFF,TGTGCCAGCAGCGTAGGGATTGACTTGGAGCTGTTTTTT
TRBD2,TRBV4-3,.,TRBJ2-3,CASSQGTAGGFTDTQYF,TGCGCCAGCAGCCAAGGAACCGCGGGAGGATTCACAGATACGCAGTATTTT
.,TRBV5-1,few,TRBJ1-2,CASSLEAREIYGYTF,TGCGCCAGCAGCCTGGAAGCGAGGGAAATCTATGGCTACACCTTC
.,TRBV7-3,few,TRBJ1-1,CASSPRRGAEAFF,TGTGCCAGCAGCCCGCGTCGGGGGGCCGAAGCTTTCTTT
.,TRBV24-1,.,TRBJ1-4,CATSGATNEKLFF,TGTGCCACCAGCGGTGCAACTAATGAAAAACTGTTTTTT
.,TRBV3-1/TRBV3-2,.,TRBJ1-2,CASSPDSYGYTF,TGTGCCAGCAGCCCGGACAGCTATGGCTACACCTTC
.,TRBV6-5,.,TRBJ1-1,CASSSPGRTNTEAFF,TGTGCCAGCAGCTCTCCGGGTCGGACTAACACTGAAGCTTTCTTT
.,TRBV11-2,few,TRBJ2-7,CASSFGLAATTYEQYF,TGTGCCAGCAGCTTCGGCTTAGCAGCCACCACCTACGAGCAGTACTTC
.,TRBV18,.,TRBJ1-2,CASSAEGTYGYTF,TGTGCCAGCTCGGCGGAGGGGACCTATGGCTACACCTTC
.,TRBV10-3,.,TRBJ1-1,CAISEPTKAEAFF,TGTGCCATCAGTGAGCCGACTAAGGCTGAAGCTTTCTTT
.,TRBV29-1,.,TRBJ2-1,CSVEVPSWLVGSDNEQFF,TGCAGCGTTGAAGTTCCCAGTTGGCTAGTTGGGTCGGACAATGAGCAGTTCTTC
.,TRBV19,.,TRBJ1-1,CASRGDSLPTTEAFF,TGTGCCAGTAGGGGGGACTCCTTACCTACCACTGAAGCTTTCTTT
.,TRBV2,.,TRBJ1-5,CASSGQGIQPQHF,TGTGCCAGCAGTGGGCAGGGTATTCAGCCCCAGCATTTT
TRBD1,TRBV7-2,.,TRBJ2-1,CASSLDFRGSYNEQFF,TGTGCCAGCAGCTTAGATTTCAGGGGGTCCTACAATGAGCAGTTCTTC
.,TRBV18,.,TRBJ2-1,CASSPLQGQENEQFF,TGTGCCAGCTCACCCCTACAGGGCCAGGAGAATGAGCAGTTCTTC
TRBD1,TRBV5-1,.,TRBJ2-5,CASSLGDRGEKTQYF,TGCGCCAGCAGCTTGGGGGACAGGGGTGAGAAGACCCAGTACTTC
TRBD2,TRBV29-1,once,TRBJ2-1,CSVKASGSGNEQFF,TGCAGCGTAAAGGCTAGCGGGAGTGGCAATGAGCAGTTCTTC
TRBD1,TRBV18,.,TRBJ2-7,CASSPPLQGADEQYF,TGTGCCAGCTCACCACCGTTGCAGGGGGCCGACGAGCAGTACTTC
TRBD2,TRBV5-4,.,TRBJ2-1,CASSLGGLASPEQFF,TGTGCCAGCAGCTTGGGGGGACTAGCTTCGCCGGAGCAGTTCTTC
.,TRBV6-6,.,TRBJ2-7,CASRHGSHEQYF,TGTGCCAGCAGGCACGGGAGCCACGAGCAGTACTTC
.,TRBV9,.,TRBJ2-2,CASSGATSSNTGELFF,TGTGCCAGCAGCGGTGCGACTAGTTCTAACACCGGGGAGCTGTTTTTT
.,TRBV5-1,.,TRBJ1-1,CASSSFGDTEAFF,TGCGCCAGCTCCTCTTTCGGGGACACTGAAGCTTTCTTT
.,TRBV14,few,TRBJ1-6,CASSPGTGSSYNSPLHF,TGTGCCAGCAGCCCAGGGACCGGGAGCTCCTATAATTCACCCCTCCACTTT
.,TRBV6-6,.,TRBJ1-5,CASLPGPRQPQHF,TGTGCCAGCCTCCCAGGGCCCCGTCAGCCCCAGCATTTT
.,TRBV4-2,.,TRBJ1-3,CASSPQYSGDTIYF,TGTGCCAGCAGCCCACAGTATTCGGGGGACACCATATATTTT
.,TRBV6-1,.,TRBJ1-4,CASSETGGVDEKLFF,TGTGCCAGCAGTGAAACGGGGGGAGTGGATGAAAAACTGTTTTTT
.,TRBV21-1,.,TRBJ2-3,CASSRRPAGLFTDTQYF,TGTGCCAGCAGCAGGAGGCCAGCGGGATTATTCACAGATACGCAGTATTTT